The clone carrying this T cell receptor (beta chain) was found a few times. Its antigen remains unidentified. The CDR3 totals 15 residues. V dropped 0 bases and J dropped 0; count of bases not matched to a gene: 2. Germline CDR1 LGHNA, CDR2 YNFKEQ. After template switching added a universal primer site, the resulting cDNA carried unique molecular identifiers. TCRdb re-called the 5' RACE reads through MiXCR, storing one row per CDR3 protein. The repertoire holds 400,000 or so distinct CDR3 sequences, with approximately 9.1% as singletons. The data derive from a study of identical twins. No donor was unhealthy or non-Caucasian. General study results and limits: Beta clonotypes that were abundant in cord blood contained fewer insertions, a pattern absent from memory repertoires. The authors noted that invariant MAIT and iNKT cells could partly confound zero-insertion analyses.

This clonotype originated in a woman between 50 and 59 years old in good health. The chain joins TRBV4-2 to TRBJ2-7; TRBD2 aligns across 7 bases. Sequencing input: naive T cells sorted from blood. The CDR3 sequence: CASSQDAGDSYEQYF. The DNA of the CDR3 is TGTGCCAGCAGCCAAGATGCGGGGGACTCCTACGAGCAGTACTTC.